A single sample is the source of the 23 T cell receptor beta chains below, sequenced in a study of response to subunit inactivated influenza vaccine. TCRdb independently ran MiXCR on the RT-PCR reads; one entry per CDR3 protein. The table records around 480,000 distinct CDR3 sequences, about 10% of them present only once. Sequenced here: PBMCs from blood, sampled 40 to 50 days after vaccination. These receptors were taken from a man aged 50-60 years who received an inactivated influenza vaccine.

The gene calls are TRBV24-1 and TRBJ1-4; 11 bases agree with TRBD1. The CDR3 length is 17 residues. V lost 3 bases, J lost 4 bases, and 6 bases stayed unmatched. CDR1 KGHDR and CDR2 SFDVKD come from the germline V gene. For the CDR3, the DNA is TGTGCCACCAGTGATGGACAGGGGGCTGCCCATAATGAAAAACTGTTTTTT. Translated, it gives CATSDGQGAAHNEKLFF.

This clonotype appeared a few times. In nucleotides, the CDR3 is TGTGCCAGCAGCCCGGGACTAGCGGGGGGCCAATTTAGGCTTGAGCAGTTCTTC. Translation gives CASSPGLAGGQFRLEQFF. The V and J genes are TRBV7-8 and TRBJ2-1; 15 bases fit TRBD2. The CDR3 has 18 residues. The V segment lost 5 bases and the J segment 9 bases; nucleotides outside the gene matches: 14. In germline, CDR1 is SGHVS, CDR2 FQNEAQ.

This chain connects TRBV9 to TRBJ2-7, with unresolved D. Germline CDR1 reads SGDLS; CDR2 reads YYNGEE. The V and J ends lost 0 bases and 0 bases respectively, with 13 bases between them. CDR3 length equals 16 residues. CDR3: CASSVAKANSSYEQYF. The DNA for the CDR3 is TGTGCCAGCAGCGTAGCTAAGGCGAATAGCTCCTACGAGCAGTACTTC.

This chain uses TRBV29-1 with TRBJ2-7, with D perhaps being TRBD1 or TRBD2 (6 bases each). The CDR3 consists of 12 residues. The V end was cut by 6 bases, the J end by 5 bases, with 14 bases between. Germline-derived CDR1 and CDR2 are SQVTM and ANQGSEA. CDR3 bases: TGCAGCGTGTACGAGGGGGGTAACGAGCAGTACTTC. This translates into CSVYEGGNEQYF.

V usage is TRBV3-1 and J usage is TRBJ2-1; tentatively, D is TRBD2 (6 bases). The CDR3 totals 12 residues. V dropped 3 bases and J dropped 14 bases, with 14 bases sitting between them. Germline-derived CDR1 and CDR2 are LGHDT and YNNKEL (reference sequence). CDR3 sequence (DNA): TGTGCCAGCAGCCAGGACGGGGGAGCAGAGTTCTTC. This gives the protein CASSQDGGAEFF.

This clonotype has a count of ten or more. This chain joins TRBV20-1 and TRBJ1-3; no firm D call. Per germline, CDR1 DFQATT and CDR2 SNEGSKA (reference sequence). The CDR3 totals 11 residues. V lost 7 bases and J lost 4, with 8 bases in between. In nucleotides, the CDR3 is TGCAGTGTAAACTCAGGAAACACCATATATTTT. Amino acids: CSVNSGNTIYF.

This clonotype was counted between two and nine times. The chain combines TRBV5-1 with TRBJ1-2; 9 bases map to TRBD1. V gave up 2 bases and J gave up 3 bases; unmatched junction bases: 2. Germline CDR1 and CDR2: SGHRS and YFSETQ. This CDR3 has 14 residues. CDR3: CASSFTGGDYGYTF. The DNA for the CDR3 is TGCGCCAGCAGCTTCACAGGGGGCGACTATGGCTACACCTTC.

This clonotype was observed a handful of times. The CDR3 spells CASSVELAGVGNEQFF. The CDR3 DNA sequence: TGTGCCAGCAGCGTAGAGTTAGCGGGAGTTGGCAATGAGCAGTTCTTC. The chain carries TRBV9 and TRBJ2-1; 9 bases fit TRBD2. This CDR3 spans 16 amino acids. Germline V gene lookup returns CDR1 SGDLS and CDR2 YYNGEE. V dropped 0 bases and J dropped 6; count of bases not matched to a gene: 7.

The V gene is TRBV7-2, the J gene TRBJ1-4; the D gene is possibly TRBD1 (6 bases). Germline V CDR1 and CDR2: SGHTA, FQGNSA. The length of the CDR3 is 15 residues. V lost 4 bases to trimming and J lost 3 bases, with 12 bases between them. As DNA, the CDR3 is TGTGCCAGCAGCTCACGGACAGCGTCTAATGAAAAACTGTTTTTT. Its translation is CASSSRTASNEKLFF.

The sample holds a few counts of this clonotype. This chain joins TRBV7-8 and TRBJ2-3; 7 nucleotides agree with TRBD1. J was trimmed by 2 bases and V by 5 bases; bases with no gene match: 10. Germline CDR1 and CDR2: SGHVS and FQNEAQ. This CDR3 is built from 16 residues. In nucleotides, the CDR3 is TGTGCCAGCAGCCCAACGACAGGGCCGTTCACAGATACGCAGTATTTT. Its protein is CASSPTTGPFTDTQYF.

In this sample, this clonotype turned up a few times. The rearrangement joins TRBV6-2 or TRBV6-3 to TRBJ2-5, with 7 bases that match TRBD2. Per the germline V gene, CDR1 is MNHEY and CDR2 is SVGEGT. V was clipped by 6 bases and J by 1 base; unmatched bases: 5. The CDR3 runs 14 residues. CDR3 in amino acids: CASRRLAVQETQYF. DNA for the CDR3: TGTGCCAGCAGGCGACTAGCAGTCCAAGAGACCCAGTACTTC.

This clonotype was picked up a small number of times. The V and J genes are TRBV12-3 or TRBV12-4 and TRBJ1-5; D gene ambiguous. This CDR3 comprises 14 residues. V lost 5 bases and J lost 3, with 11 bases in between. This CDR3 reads CASSLDTFNQPQHF. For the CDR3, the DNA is TGTGCCAGCAGTCTCGACACCTTCAATCAGCCCCAGCATTTT.

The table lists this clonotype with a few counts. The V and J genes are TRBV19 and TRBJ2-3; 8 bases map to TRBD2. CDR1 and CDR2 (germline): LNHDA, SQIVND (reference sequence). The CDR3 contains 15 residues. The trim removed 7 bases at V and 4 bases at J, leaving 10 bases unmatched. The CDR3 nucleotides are TGTGCCAGTACCAATCTGGCGGGAGGCCCAGATACGCAGTATTTT. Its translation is CASTNLAGGPDTQYF.

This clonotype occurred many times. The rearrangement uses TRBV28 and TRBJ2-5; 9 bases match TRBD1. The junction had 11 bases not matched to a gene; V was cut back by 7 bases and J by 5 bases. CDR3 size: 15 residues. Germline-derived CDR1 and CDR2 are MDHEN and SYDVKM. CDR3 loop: CASTEDRGIFETQYF. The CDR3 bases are TGTGCCAGCACCGAGGACAGGGGTATTTTCGAGACCCAGTACTTC.

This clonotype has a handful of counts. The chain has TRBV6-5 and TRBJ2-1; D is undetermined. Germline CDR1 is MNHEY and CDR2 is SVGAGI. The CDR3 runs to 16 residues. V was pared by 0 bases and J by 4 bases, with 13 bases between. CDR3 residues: CASSYSRSSRYNEQFF. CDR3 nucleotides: TGTGCCAGCAGTTACTCGAGGTCGAGCAGATACAATGAGCAGTTCTTC.

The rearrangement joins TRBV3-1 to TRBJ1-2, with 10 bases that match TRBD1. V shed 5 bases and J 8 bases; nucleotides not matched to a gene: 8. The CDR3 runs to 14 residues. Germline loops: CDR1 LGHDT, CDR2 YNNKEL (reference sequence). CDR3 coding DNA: TGTGCCAGCAGCGCCCGACAGGGGGCTTCCGGCTACACCTTC. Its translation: CASSARQGASGYTF.

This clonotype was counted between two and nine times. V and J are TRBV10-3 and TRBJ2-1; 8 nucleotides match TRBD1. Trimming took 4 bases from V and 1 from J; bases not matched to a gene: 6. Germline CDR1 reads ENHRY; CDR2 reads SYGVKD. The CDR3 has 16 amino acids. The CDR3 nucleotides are TGTGCCATCAGTGCCGGGACAGGTCTTTCCTACAATGAGCAGTTCTTC. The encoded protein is CAISAGTGLSYNEQFF.

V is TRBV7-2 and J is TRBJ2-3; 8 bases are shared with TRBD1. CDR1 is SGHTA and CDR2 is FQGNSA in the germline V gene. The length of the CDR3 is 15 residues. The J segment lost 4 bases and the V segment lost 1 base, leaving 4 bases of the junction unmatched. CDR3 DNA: TGTGCCAGCAGCTTAGTCTACAGGGGGGCAGATACGCAGTATTTT. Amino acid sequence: CASSLVYRGADTQYF.

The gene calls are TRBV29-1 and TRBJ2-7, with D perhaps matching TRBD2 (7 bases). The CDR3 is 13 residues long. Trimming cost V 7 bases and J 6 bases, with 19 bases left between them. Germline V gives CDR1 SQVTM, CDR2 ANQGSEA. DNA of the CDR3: TGCAGCGGTCGCATGGTGGCGGGGGCCGAGCAGTACTTC. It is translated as CSGRMVAGAEQYF.

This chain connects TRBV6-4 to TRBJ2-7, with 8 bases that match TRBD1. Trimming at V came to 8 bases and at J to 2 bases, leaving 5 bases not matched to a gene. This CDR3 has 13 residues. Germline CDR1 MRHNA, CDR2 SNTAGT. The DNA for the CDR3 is TGTGCCAGCCGGGACAGGTGCCCCTACGAGCAGTACTTC. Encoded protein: CASRDRCPYEQYF.

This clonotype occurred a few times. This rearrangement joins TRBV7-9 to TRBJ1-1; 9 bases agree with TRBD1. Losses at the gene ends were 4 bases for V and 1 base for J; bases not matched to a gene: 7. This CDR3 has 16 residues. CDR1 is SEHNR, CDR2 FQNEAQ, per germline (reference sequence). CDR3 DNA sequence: TGTGCCAGCAGCTCTCCAAACAGGGGGCAGAACACTGAAGCTTTCTTT. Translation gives CASSSPNRGQNTEAFF.

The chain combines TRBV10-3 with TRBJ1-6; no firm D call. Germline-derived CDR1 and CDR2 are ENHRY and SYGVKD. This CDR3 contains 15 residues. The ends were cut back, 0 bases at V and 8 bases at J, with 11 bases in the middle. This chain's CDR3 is CAISESARGDSPLHF. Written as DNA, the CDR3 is TGTGCCATCAGTGAGTCGGCAAGAGGAGATTCACCCCTCCACTTT.

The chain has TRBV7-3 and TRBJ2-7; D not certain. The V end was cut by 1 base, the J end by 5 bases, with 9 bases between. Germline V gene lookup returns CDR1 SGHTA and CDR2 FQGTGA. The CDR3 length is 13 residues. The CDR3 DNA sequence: TGTGCCAGCAGCTTAATAGCCGCTAACGAGCAGTACTTC. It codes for CASSLIAANEQYF. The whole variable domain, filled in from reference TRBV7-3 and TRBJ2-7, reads GAGVSQTPSNKVTEKGKYVELRCDPISGHTALYWYRQSLGQGPEFLIYFQGTGAADDSGLPNDRFFAVRPEGSVSTLKIQRTERGDSAVYLCASSLIAANEQYFGPGTRLTVT.